This T cell receptor beta chain is drawn from a study of shared clonotypes between healthy human individuals. Study-wide context: Each donor contributed plates that comprised three CD4 naive, three CD4 memory, two CD8 naive and one CD8 memory.

Germline CDR1 reads ENHRY; CDR2 reads SYGVKD. V shed 10 bases and J 6 bases; nucleotides not matched to a gene: 11. The CDR3 length is 14 residues. Overall study findings and caveats: Naive CD4 clonotypes overlapped across a handful of donors at roughly 5%.

Method: immunoSEQ multiplex PCR; TCRdb's copy keeps in-frame clones and lacks some. The sample carries 980,000 or so clones, approximately 76% recorded once. For this clone: Its antigen is unknown.

The source material was memory CD4+ T cells sorted from blood. Sample subset: CD45RA-negative fraction. The source is a man younger than 30 in good health. The chain joins TRBV10-3 to TRBJ1-5; 8 bases are a match to TRBD1. The CDR3 bases are TGTGCCACCCAGGGGGCGAGGGCTGGTCAGCCCCAGCATTTT. Amino acid sequence: CATQGARAGQPQHF.